These 11 T cell receptor beta chains originate from one sample sequenced in a study of cytomegalovirus exposure and HLA in healthy donors (dated by TCRdb to about 2017). Receptor amplification or capture employed the immunoSEQ multiplex PCR assay. A mixture of 60 forward primers for TCR Vbeta segments and 13 reverse primers for TCR Jbeta segments was used in the multiplex PCR. Entries here come from immuneACCESS through TCRdb and include only in-frame sequences with V and J called. Some clones fail to appear in such tables; in the studies checked, an unresolved V gene covers under half of the shortfall, and the cause of the remainder is unknown. The sample includes 150,000 to 200,000 clones, with roughly 78% observed a single time. Approximately 4% of the sample comes from the top ten. Sequences were obtained from PBMCs. The receptors shown here come from a woman aged 25 to 39 in good health and CMV-seropositive.

Here the CDR3 reads CASSQGPGTLGTGELFF. The DNA of the CDR3 is TGCGCCAGCAGCCAAGGGCCGGGAACATTGGGCACCGGGGAGCTGTTTTTT. This sequence joins TRBV4-3 and TRBJ2-2; possibly TRBD2 for D (5 bases). Germline V gives CDR1 LGHNA, CDR2 YSLEER. Trimming removed 1 base from V and 4 bases from J, with 16 bases in between. The CDR3 has 17 amino acids.

The chain links TRBV7-9 to TRBJ1-1, with TRBD1 identical over 9 bases. Per germline, CDR1 SEHNR and CDR2 FQNEAQ (reference sequence). The CDR3 runs to 15 residues. Trimming cost V 5 bases and J 4 bases; bases outside gene matches: 8. The CDR3 DNA is TGTGCCAGCAGCCTCCTGGACAGGGGAGGCACTGAAGCTTTCTTT. Amino acid sequence: CASSLLDRGGTEAFF.

DNA of the CDR3: TGCAGCGTTGAAGAACGGACAGGTATAGGAGAGACCCAGTACTTC. As protein: CSVEERTGIGETQYF. This chain connects TRBV29-1 to TRBJ2-5, with TRBD1 matching 7 bases. CDR1 is SQVTM and CDR2 is ANQGSEA in the germline V gene. The CDR3 loop spans 15 amino acids. With 0 bases clipped from V and 4 bases from J, the junction kept 8 bases outside the gene matches.

The chain has TRBV13 and TRBJ2-7; maybe TRBD2 (6 bases). Trimming took 1 base from V and 0 from J, leaving 10 bases between them. This CDR3 is built from 15 residues. The germline V gene has CDR1 PRHDT and CDR2 FYEKMQ (reference sequence). CDR3 DNA: TGTGCCAGCAGCTTAGTCGTGGGGGGCTCCTACGAGCAGTACTTC. Residues: CASSLVVGGSYEQYF.

This chain links TRBV7-9 with TRBJ2-7; 7 bases map to TRBD2. CDR1 SEHNR and CDR2 FQNEAQ come from the germline V gene (reference sequence). The CDR3 has 12 amino acids. Trimming at V came to 7 bases and at J to 6 bases, leaving 6 bases not matched to a gene. The CDR3 DNA reads TGTGCCAGCACCGCGGGGGACCGCGAGCAGTACTTC. Translating gives CASTAGDREQYF. Full variable domain (missing parts from reference TRBV7-9 and TRBJ2-7): DTGVSQNPRHKITKRGQNVTFRCDPISEHNRLYWYRQTLGQGPEFLTYFQNEAQLEKSRLLSDRFSAERPKGSFSTLEIQRTEQGDSAMYLCASTAGDREQYFGPGTRLTVT.

The chain is built from TRBV11-2 and TRBJ2-7; perhaps TRBD2 as D (6 bases). Germline CDR1 SGHAT, CDR2 FQNNGV. The CDR3 spans 13 residues. Trimming stripped 0 bases from V and 5 bases from J, with 8 bases between. CDR3 sequence (DNA): TGTGCCAGCAGCTTAGAAGAGCGGGACGAGCAGTACTTC. Its translation: CASSLEERDEQYF.

The CDR3 region has the DNA TGTGCCAGCAGCTCGGGACTAGCGGGAGCAGGGGAGCTGTTTTTT. It translates to CASSSGLAGAGELFF. The rearrangement uses TRBV5-4 and TRBJ2-2; the match to TRBD2 covers 14 bases. V dropped 3 bases and J dropped 8; count of bases not matched to a gene: 3. CDR3 length: 15 residues. Germline loops: CDR1 SGHNT, CDR2 YYREEE (reference sequence).

This clone showed up just once. This chain joins TRBV18 and TRBJ2-4, with TRBD1 identical over 9 bases. This CDR3 has 18 amino acids. J was trimmed by 3 bases and V by 1 base; bases with no gene match: 10. Germline V gene lookup returns CDR1 KGHSH and CDR2 LQKENI. The CDR3 loop reads CASSPQARTGAGKNIQYF. For the CDR3, the DNA is TGTGCCAGCTCACCACAAGCAAGGACAGGGGCGGGCAAAAACATTCAGTACTTC.

The J gene is TRBJ1-1, the V gene TRBV5-6, with D hard to call. CDR3 size: 15 residues. In germline, CDR1 is SGHDT, CDR2 YYEEEE. The V end was cut by 2 bases, the J end by 4 bases, with 15 bases between. As DNA, the CDR3 is TGTGCCAGCAGCTTACTTCTTGCAGGCCTCACTGAAGCTTTCTTT. It is translated as CASSLLLAGLTEAFF.

The gene calls are TRBV19 and TRBJ1-2; TRBD1 matches 7 bases. The CDR3 sequence is 16 residues long. Germline V gene sequence: CDR1 LNHDA, CDR2 SQIVND (reference sequence). V lost 5 bases to trimming and J lost 0 bases; unmatched junction nucleotides: 9. The CDR3 is CASSPLQGPTNYGYTF. DNA of the CDR3: TGTGCCAGTAGTCCTTTACAGGGGCCTACTAACTATGGCTACACCTTC.

J is TRBJ2-7 and V is TRBV7-6, with 7 bases aligning to TRBD2. Germline CDR1 SGHVS, CDR2 FNYEAQ. The CDR3 has 12 residues. V trimming: 5 bases; J trimming: 5 bases; junction bases outside the gene matches: 3. CDR3 bases: TGTGCCAGCAGCGGCGCGGGAGACGAGCAGTACTTC. Its translation is CASSGAGDEQYF.